Below are 8 T cell receptor beta chains sequenced from a single sample in a study of blood T cell repertoires in COVID-19. Method: immunoSEQ multiplex PCR; TCRdb's copy keeps in-frame clones and lacks some. Here the sample spans 310,000 or so clones, around 86% being singletons. The sequencing sample was made of peripheral blood. The receptors stem from a man aged 45 to 65 with active or convalescent COVID-19.

V gene TRBV19 combines with J gene TRBJ2-3; no clear D gene. This CDR3 has 14 amino acids. Deletions cut 1 base from V and 3 bases from J, with 8 bases between. The germline V gene has CDR1 LNHDA and CDR2 SQIVND (reference sequence). CDR3 DNA sequence: TGTGCCAGTAGTATAGTCCCAGTTACAGATACGCAGTATTTT. Translating gives CASSIVPVTDTQYF.

This chain connects TRBV5-1 to TRBJ2-5, with D tentatively TRBD2 (5 bases). Trimming took 7 bases from V and 4 from J, leaving 11 bases between them. Germline CDR1 and CDR2: SGHRS and YFSETQ. CDR3 length: 12 residues. The CDR3 sequence is CASGEGGETQYF. The DNA of the CDR3 is TGCGCCAGCGGAGAGGGCGGAGAGACCCAGTACTTC.

The rearrangement joins TRBV7-2 to TRBJ1-1, with D hard to call. CDR1 and CDR2 from the germline V gene are SGHTA and FQGNSA. The CDR3 covers 14 residues. Trimming removed 7 bases at V and 1 base at J, with 13 bases between. The CDR3 nucleotides are TGTGCCAGCAAGCCCCCACTTGAGAACACTGAAGCTTTCTTT. Residues: CASKPPLENTEAFF.

This clone was detected only a few times. CDR3 sequence: CASSLMVQGYYGYTF. In DNA form, the CDR3 reads TGTGCCAGCAGCTTAATGGTGCAGGGGTACTATGGCTACACCTTC. The gene calls are TRBV7-2 and TRBJ1-2; possibly TRBD1 for D (6 bases). V lost 2 bases to trimming and J lost 3 bases, with 13 bases between them. The CDR3 totals 15 residues. Germline V lookup: CDR1 SGHTA, CDR2 FQGNSA.

This chain connects TRBV25-1 to TRBJ2-5, with 9 bases fitting TRBD1. Germline CDR1 MGHDK, CDR2 SYGVNS. The CDR3 is 14 amino acids. The trim removed 6 bases at V and 9 bases at J, leaving 11 bases unmatched. The CDR3 DNA follows: TGTGCCAGCAGGGGACAGGGACTTAGTTGGGCCCAGTACTTC. Protein: CASRGQGLSWAQYF.

V is TRBV28 and J is TRBJ1-2; D uncertain. The V and J ends lost 5 bases and 3 bases respectively, with 19 bases between them. Per the germline V gene, CDR1 is MDHEN and CDR2 is SYDVKM. The CDR3 is 16 amino acids. This CDR3 reads CASSLVKADNYYGYTF. CDR3 nucleotide sequence: TGTGCCAGCAGTCTGGTGAAAGCAGACAACTACTATGGCTACACCTTC.

J is TRBJ2-3 and V is TRBV28, with 8 bases identical to TRBD2. The junction had 10 bases not matched to a gene; V was cut back by 6 bases and J by 2 bases. This CDR3 spans 16 amino acids. Germline assignment: CDR1 MDHEN and CDR2 SYDVKM. For the CDR3, the DNA is TGTGCCAGCAGCCCCTCCGGGGGGGGCTCCACAGATACGCAGTATTTT. Translated, it gives CASSPSGGGSTDTQYF.

The chain couples TRBV3-1 (or the pseudogene TRBV3-2) to TRBJ1-2; no reliable D call. V lost 0 bases and J lost 5, with 13 bases in between. Germline V CDR1 and CDR2: LGHDT, YNNKEL (reference sequence). The CDR3 has 15 amino acids. This chain's CDR3 is CASSQDPGSSYGYTF. CDR3 nucleotide sequence: TGTGCCAGCAGCCAAGATCCTGGGAGTTCTTATGGCTACACCTTC.